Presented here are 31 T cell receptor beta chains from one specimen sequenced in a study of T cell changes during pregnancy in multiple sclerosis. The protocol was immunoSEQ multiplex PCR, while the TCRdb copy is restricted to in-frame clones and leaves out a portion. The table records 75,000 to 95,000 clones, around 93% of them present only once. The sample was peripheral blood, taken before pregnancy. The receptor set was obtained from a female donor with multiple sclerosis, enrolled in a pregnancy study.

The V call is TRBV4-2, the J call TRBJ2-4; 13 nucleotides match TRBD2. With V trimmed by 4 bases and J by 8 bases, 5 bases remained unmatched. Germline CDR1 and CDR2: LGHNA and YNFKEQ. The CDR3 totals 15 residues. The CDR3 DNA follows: TGTGCCAGCAGCCCACTAGCGGGAGGGAGTGACATTCAGTACTTC. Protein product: CASSPLAGGSDIQYF.

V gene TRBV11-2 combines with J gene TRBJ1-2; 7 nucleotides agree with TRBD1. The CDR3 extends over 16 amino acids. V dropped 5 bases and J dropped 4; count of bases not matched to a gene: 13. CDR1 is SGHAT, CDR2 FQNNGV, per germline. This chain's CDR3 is CASSPGGTAFFYGYTF. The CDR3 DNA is TGTGCCAGCAGCCCTGGCGGGACAGCGTTCTTCTATGGCTACACCTTC.

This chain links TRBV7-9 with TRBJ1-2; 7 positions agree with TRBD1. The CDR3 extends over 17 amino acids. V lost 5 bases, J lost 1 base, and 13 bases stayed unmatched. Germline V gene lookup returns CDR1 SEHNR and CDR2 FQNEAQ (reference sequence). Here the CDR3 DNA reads TGTGCCAGCAGCCCCCGACCAGGGGGGCAGGGTAACTATGGCTACACCTTC. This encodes CASSPRPGGQGNYGYTF.

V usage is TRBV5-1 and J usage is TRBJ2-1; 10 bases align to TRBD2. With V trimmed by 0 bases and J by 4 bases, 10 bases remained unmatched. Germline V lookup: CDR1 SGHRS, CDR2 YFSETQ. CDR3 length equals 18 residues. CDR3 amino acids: CASSLGGIAGGLYNEQFF. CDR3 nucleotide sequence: TGCGCCAGCAGCTTGGGGGGCATAGCGGGAGGTCTGTACAATGAGCAGTTCTTC.

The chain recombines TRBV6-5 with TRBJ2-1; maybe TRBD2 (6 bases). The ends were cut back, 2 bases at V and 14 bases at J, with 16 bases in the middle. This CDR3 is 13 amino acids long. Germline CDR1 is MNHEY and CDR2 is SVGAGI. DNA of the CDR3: TGTGCCAGCAGTTACAACGTCGGGGGTTGGGAGTTCTTC. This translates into CASSYNVGGWEFF.

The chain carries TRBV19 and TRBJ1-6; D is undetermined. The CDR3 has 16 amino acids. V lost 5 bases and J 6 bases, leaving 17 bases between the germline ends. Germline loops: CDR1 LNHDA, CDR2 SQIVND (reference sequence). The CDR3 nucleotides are TGTGCCAGTAGTGACGCCGAGGGCAGGATTAATTCACCCCTCCACTTT. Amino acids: CASSDAEGRINSPLHF.

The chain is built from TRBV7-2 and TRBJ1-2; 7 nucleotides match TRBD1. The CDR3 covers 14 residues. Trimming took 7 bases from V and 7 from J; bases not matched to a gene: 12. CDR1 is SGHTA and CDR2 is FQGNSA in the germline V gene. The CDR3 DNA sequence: TGTGCCAGCACCTTCGGTCTAGGGGGCCGTGGCTACACCTTC. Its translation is CASTFGLGGRGYTF. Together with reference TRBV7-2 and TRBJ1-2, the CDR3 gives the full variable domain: GAGVSQSPSNKVTEKGKDVELRCDPISGHTALYWYRQSLGQGLEFLIYFQGNSAPDKSGLPSDRFSAERTGGSVSTLTIQRTQQEDSAVYLCASTFGLGGRGYTFGSGTRLTVV.

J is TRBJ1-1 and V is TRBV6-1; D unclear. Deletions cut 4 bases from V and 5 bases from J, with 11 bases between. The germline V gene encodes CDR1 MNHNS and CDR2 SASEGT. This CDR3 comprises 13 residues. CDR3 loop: CASSGRFGTEAFF. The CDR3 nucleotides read TGTGCCAGCAGTGGAAGATTCGGGACTGAAGCTTTCTTT.

The CDR3 loop is CASSPRDRGPTGELFF. The CDR3 nucleotides read TGCGCCAGCAGCCCCCGGGACAGGGGACCCACCGGGGAGCTGTTTTTT. The genes are TRBV5-1 and TRBJ2-2; 10 bases are a match to TRBD1. V was pared by 4 bases and J by 4 bases, with 7 bases of the junction left unmatched. CDR3 length: 16 amino acids. From germline, CDR1 is SGHRS and CDR2 YFSETQ.

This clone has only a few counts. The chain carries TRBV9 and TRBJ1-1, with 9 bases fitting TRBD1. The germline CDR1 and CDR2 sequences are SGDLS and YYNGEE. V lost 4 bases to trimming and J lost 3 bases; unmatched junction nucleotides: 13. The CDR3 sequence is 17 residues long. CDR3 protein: CASSIPRDREGDTEAFF. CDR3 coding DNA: TGTGCCAGCAGCATTCCCCGGGACAGGGAGGGGGACACTGAAGCTTTCTTT.

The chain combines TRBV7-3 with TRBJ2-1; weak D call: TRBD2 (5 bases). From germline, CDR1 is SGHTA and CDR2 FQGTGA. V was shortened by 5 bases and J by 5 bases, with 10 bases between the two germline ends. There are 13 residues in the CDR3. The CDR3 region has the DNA TGTGCCAGCAGCCCCGAGCGGCACAATGAGCAGTTCTTC. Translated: CASSPERHNEQFF. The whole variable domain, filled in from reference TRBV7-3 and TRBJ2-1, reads GAGVSQTPSNKVTEKGKYVELRCDPISGHTALYWYRQSLGQGPEFLIYFQGTGAADDSGLPNDRFFAVRPEGSVSTLKIQRTERGDSAVYLCASSPERHNEQFFGPGTRLTVL.

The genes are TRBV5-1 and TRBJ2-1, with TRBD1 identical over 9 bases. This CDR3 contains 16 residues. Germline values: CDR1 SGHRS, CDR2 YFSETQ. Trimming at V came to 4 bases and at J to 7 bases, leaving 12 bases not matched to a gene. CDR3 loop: CASSPGRGTGMNEQFF. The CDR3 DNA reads TGCGCCAGCAGCCCAGGAAGAGGGACAGGGATGAATGAGCAGTTCTTC.

CDR3 loop: CASRLAGIDEQFF. The DNA for the CDR3 is TGTGCCAGTAGGCTAGCGGGAATAGATGAGCAGTTCTTC. The chain couples TRBV19 to TRBJ2-1; TRBD2 aligns across 9 bases. Germline V CDR1 and CDR2: LNHDA, SQIVND (reference sequence). The junction had 5 bases not matched to a gene; V was cut back by 6 bases and J by 8 bases. The CDR3 sequence is 13 residues long.

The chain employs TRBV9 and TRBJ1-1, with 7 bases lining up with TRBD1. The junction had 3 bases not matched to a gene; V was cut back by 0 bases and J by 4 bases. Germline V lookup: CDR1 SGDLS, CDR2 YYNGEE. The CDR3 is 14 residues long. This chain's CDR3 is CASSVGQGVTEAFF. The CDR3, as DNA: TGTGCCAGCAGCGTAGGACAGGGAGTCACTGAAGCTTTCTTT.

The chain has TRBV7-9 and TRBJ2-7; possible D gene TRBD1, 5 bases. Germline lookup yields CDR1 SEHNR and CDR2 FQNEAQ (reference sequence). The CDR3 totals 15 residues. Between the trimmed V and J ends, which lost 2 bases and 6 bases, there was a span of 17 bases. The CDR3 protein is CASSLTPGAFLEQYF. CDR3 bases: TGTGCCAGCAGCTTAACCCCTGGGGCCTTTCTCGAGCAGTACTTC.

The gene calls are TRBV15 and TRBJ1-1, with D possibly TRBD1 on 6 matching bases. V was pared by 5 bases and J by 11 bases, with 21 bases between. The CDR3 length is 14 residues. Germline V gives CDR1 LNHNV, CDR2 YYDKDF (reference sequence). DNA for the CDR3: TGTGCCACCAGCTCCGCCGGAAAGGGGGAGTTTGCTTTCTTT. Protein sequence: CATSSAGKGEFAFF.

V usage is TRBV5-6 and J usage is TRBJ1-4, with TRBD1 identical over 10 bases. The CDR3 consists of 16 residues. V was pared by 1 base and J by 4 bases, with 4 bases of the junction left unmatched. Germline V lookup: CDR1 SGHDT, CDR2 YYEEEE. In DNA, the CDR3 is TGTGCCAGCAGCTTGTTCGGGACAGGGGTTAATGAAAAACTGTTTTTT. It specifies CASSLFGTGVNEKLFF. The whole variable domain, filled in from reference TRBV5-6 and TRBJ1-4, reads DAGVTQSPTHLIKTRGQQVTLRCSPKSGHDTVSWYQQALGQGPQFIFQYYEEEERQRGNFPDRFSGHQFPNYSSELNVNALLLGDSALYLCASSLFGTGVNEKLFFGSGTQLSVL.

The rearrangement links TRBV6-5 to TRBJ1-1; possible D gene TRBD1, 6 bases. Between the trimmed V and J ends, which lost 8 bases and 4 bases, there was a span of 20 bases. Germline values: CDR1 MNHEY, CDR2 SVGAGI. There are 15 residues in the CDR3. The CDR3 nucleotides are TGTGCCAGCTCCAGGTCGGGGGGCGATCCCACTGAAGCTTTCTTT. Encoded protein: CASSRSGGDPTEAFF.

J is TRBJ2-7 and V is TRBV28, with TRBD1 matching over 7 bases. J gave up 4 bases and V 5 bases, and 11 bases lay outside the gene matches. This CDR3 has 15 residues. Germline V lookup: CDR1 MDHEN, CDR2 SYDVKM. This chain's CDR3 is CASSGSATGMYEQYF. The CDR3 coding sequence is TGTGCCAGCAGTGGCTCCGCGACAGGGATGTACGAGCAGTACTTC.

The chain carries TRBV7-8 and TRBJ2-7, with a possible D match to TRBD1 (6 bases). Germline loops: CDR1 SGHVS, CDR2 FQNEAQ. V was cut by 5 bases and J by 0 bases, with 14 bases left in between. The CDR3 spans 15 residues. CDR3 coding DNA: TGTGCCAGCAGCCAACTGGGGGCGAGCTCCTACGAGCAGTACTTC. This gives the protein CASSQLGASSYEQYF. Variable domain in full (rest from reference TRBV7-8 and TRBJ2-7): GAGVSQSPRYKVAKRGQDVALRCDPISGHVSLFWYQQALGQGPEFLTYFQNEAQLDKSGLPSDRFFAERPEGSVSTLKIQRTQQEDSAVYLCASSQLGASSYEQYFGPGTRLTVT.

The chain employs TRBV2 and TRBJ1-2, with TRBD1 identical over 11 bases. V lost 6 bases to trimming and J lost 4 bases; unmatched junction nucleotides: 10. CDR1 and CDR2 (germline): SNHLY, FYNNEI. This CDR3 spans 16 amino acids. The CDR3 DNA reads TGTGCCAGCAGCGCGGACAGGGGGCGCGAAGGCTATGGCTACACCTTC. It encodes CASSADRGREGYGYTF.

The CDR3, as DNA: TGTGCCAGCAGTTCTAGCGGGGGGCACTACGAGCAGTACTTC. Encoded protein: CASSSSGGHYEQYF. The J gene is TRBJ2-7, the V gene TRBV6-1, with 11 bases matching TRBD2. The CDR3 extends over 14 amino acids. Germline CDR1 reads MNHNS; CDR2 reads SASEGT. Trimming at V came to 5 bases and at J to 3 bases, leaving 3 bases not matched to a gene.

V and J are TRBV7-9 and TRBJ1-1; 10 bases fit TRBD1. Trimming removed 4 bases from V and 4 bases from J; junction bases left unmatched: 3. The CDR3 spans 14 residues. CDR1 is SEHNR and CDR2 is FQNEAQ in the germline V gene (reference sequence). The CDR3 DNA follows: TGTGCCAGCAGCTCGACAGGGGGCGTCACTGAAGCTTTCTTT. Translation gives CASSSTGGVTEAFF. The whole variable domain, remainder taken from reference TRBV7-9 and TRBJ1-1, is DTGVSQNPRHKITKRGQNVTFRCDPISEHNRLYWYRQTLGQGPEFLTYFQNEAQLEKSRLLSDRFSAERPKGSFSTLEIQRTEQGDSAMYLCASSSTGGVTEAFFGQGTRLTVV.

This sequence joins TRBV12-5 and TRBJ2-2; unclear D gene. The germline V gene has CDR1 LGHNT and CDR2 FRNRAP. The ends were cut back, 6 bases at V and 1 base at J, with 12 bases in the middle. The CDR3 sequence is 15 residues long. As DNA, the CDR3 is TGTGCTAGTGGCCTTGTATCAGGGAACACCGGGGAGCTGTTTTTT. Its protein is CASGLVSGNTGELFF.

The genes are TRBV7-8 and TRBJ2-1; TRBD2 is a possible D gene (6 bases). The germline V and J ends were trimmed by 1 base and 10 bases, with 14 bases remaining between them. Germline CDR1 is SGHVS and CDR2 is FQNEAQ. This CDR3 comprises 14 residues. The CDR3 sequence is CASSLVEGSLEQFF. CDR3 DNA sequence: TGTGCCAGCAGCTTAGTGGAGGGTAGCCTGGAGCAGTTCTTC.

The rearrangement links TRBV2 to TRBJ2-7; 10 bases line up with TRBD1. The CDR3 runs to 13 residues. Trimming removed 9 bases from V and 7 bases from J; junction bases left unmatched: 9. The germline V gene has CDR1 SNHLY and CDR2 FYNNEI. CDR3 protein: CARAGTGAREQYF. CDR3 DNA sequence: TGTGCCAGAGCCGGGACAGGGGCGCGAGAGCAGTACTTC. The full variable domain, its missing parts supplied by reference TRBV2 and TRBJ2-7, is EPEVTQTPSHQVTQMGQEVILRCVPISNHLYFYWYRQILGQKVEFLVSFYNNEISEKSEIFDDQFSVERPDGSNFTLKIRSTKLEDSAMYFCARAGTGAREQYFGPGTRLTVT.

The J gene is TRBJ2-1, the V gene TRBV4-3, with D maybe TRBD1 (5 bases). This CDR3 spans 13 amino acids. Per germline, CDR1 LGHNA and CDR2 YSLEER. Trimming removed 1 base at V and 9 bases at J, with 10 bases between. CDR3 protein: CASSQVRVGEQFF. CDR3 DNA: TGCGCCAGCAGCCAAGTCAGGGTCGGTGAGCAGTTCTTC.

The CDR3: CASSFSGSSTDTQYF. The CDR3 nucleotides are TGCGCCAGCAGCTTTAGCGGGTCTAGCACAGATACGCAGTATTTT. The chain is built from TRBV5-1 and TRBJ2-3; 7 nucleotides align to TRBD2. V lost 2 bases to trimming and J lost 0 bases; unmatched junction nucleotides: 3. This CDR3 spans 15 amino acids. CDR1 SGHRS and CDR2 YFSETQ come from the germline V gene.

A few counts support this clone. CDR3 in DNA: TGTGCCAGCAGCTTGGTCACAGGTTACACTGAAGCTTTCTTT. Translation gives CASSLVTGYTEAFF. The rearrangement joins TRBV5-5 to TRBJ1-1, with a possible D match to TRBD1 (5 bases). The germline V gene encodes CDR1 SGHKS and CDR2 YYEKEE (reference sequence). With 0 bases removed from V and 3 bases from J, the gap between germline ends came to 9 bases. The CDR3 consists of 14 residues.

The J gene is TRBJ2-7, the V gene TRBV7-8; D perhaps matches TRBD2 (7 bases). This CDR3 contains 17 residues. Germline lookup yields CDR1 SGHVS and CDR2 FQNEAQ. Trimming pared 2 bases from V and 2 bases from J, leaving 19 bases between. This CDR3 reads CASSLSGRTGGTYEQYF. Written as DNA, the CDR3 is TGTGCCAGCAGCTTATCCGGTCGTACGGGGGGCACCTACGAGCAGTACTTC. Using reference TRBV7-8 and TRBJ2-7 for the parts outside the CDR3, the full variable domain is GAGVSQSPRYKVAKRGQDVALRCDPISGHVSLFWYQQALGQGPEFLTYFQNEAQLDKSGLPSDRFFAERPEGSVSTLKIQRTQQEDSAVYLCASSLSGRTGGTYEQYFGPGTRLTVT.

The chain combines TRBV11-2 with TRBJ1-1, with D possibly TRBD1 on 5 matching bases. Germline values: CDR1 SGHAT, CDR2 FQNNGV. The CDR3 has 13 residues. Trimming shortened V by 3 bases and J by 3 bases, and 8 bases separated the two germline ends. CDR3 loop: CASSFIGDTEAFF. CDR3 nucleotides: TGTGCCAGCAGCTTCATAGGGGACACTGAAGCTTTCTTT.